This T cell receptor beta chain was captured in a study of shared clonotypes between healthy human individuals. General observations from the study: Naive subsets tended to show greater estimated richness than memory subsets. Generation probability values for non-shared clonotypes were lower than those for clonotypes shared by all four donors.

Remarks on this clone: Its cognate antigen is unknown.

V dropped 5 bases and J dropped 0 bases, with 16 bases sitting between them. Per the germline V gene, CDR1 is MDHEN and CDR2 is SYDVKM. This CDR3 is built from 16 residues. Per the original methods: Junction-only immunoSEQ data arrived without quality scores, meaning filtering differed. The protocol was immunoSEQ multiplex PCR, while the TCRdb copy is restricted to in-frame clones and leaves out a portion. From that table come the V and J calls and clone size; the DNA was used to work out D and trimming. Of over a million clones listed, more than 65% were seen once; the top ten hold approximately 1.5%.

The receptor comes from a man between 18 and 29 years old in good health. Material: memory CD4+ T cells sorted from blood. Subset denoted: CD45RA-negative fraction. The chain is built from TRBV28 and TRBJ1-1; weak D call: TRBD1 (5 bases). This CDR3 is CASSPSPGPMNTEAFF. Written as DNA, the CDR3 is TGTGCCAGCAGTCCGTCTCCGGGACCGATGAACACTGAAGCTTTCTTT.